These T cell receptor beta chains were read from a single sample in a study of cytomegalovirus exposure and HLA in healthy donors. Sequenced by immunoSEQ multiplex PCR; TCRdb stores in-frame clones only, minus some. The sample contains 220,000 or so clones, under 80% of which appear only once. Specimen: PBMCs. Every receptor here comes from a woman between 25 and 40 years old in good health and CMV-seronegative. CDR3s include the opening cysteine and the closing phenylalanine or tryptophan. A D gene is named only where the DNA matches it firmly. The size field is filled for only some rows; it gives once, few, many or a size class.

v_call,j_call,d_call,clone_size,cdr3_aa,cdr3_nt
TRBV7-2,TRBJ1-2,-,few,CASSPNAPVAGGYTF,TGTGCCAGCAGCCCTAACGCCCCCGTGGCAGGAGGCTACACCTTC
TRBV6-6,TRBJ2-1,-,few,CASSQRMTYNEQFF,TGTGCCAGCAGTCAGCGGATGACGTACAATGAGCAGTTCTTC
TRBV7-9,TRBJ1-1,-,-,CASSLATEAFF,TGTGCCAGCAGCTTGGCCACTGAAGCTTTCTTT
TRBV7-3,TRBJ1-2,-,few,CASSSGGGYGYTF,TGTGCCAGCAGCTCCGGGGGGGGCTATGGCTACACCTTC
TRBV30,TRBJ2-1,TRBD2,-,CAWRDSGYYNEQFF,TGCGCCTGGAGAGATAGCGGGTATTACAATGAGCAGTTCTTC
TRBV27,TRBJ1-1,-,-,CASSPTGTEAFF,TGTGCCAGCAGTCCGACAGGAACTGAAGCTTTCTTT
TRBV5-1,TRBJ1-4,-,-,CASSLGSGDSEKLFF,TGCGCCAGCAGCCTGGGGTCCGGGGATAGTGAAAAACTGTTTTTT
TRBV5-1,TRBJ2-5,-,few,CASSLGTKQETQYF,TGCGCCAGCAGCTTGGGGACTAAACAAGAGACCCAGTACTTC
TRBV7-7,TRBJ2-1,-,once,CASSLDRAGGREQFF,TGTGCTAGCAGCTTAGATCGCGCAGGGGGGCGTGAGCAGTTCTTC
TRBV10-2,TRBJ2-1,-,-,CASSEYMELGVEEQFF,TGCGCCAGCAGTGAGTACATGGAGCTAGGAGTGGAAGAGCAGTTCTTC
TRBV15,TRBJ2-1,-,-,CATSRDNGEWNEQFF,TGTGCCACCAGCAGAGATAACGGGGAATGGAATGAGCAGTTCTTC
TRBV10-3,TRBJ2-1,TRBD1,once,CATGGTGKVANNEQFF,TGTGCCACCGGGGGGACAGGGAAGGTAGCCAACAATGAGCAGTTCTTC
TRBV6-5,TRBJ1-2,-,once,CASSYGQGNYGYTF,TGTGCCAGCAGTTACGGGCAGGGGAACTATGGCTACACCTTC
TRBV11-3,TRBJ2-7,TRBD1,-,CASSRDRSYEQYF,TGTGCCAGCAGCCGGGACAGGAGTTACGAGCAGTACTTC
TRBV29-1,TRBJ1-2,TRBD1,-,CSVEVRAGGKGYTF,TGCAGCGTTGAAGTTCGGGCAGGGGGGAAGGGCTACACCTTC
TRBV5-1,TRBJ2-1,-,-,CASSLVPNESNEQFF,TGCGCCAGCAGCTTGGTCCCCAATGAGAGCAATGAGCAGTTCTTC
TRBV2,TRBJ2-3,TRBD2,-,CASRLAGLTDTQYF,TGTGCCAGCAGACTAGCGGGGCTCACAGATACGCAGTATTTT
TRBV5-5,TRBJ1-2,-,-,CASSLAREVSYGYTF,TGTGCCAGCAGCTTGGCCCGGGAGGTGAGCTATGGCTACACCTTC
TRBV5-4,TRBJ2-1,TRBD2,-,CASSPSGSSYNEQFF,TGTGCCAGCAGCCCTAGCGGGAGCTCCTACAATGAGCAGTTCTTC
TRBV6-5,TRBJ1-2,-,-,CASSYRSGHGYTF,TGTGCCAGCAGTTACCGGTCAGGCCATGGCTACACCTTC
TRBV2,TRBJ2-1,TRBD2,few,CASSARLAGGNEQFF,TGTGCCAGCAGTGCCCGACTAGCGGGAGGGAATGAGCAGTTCTTC
TRBV4-2,TRBJ1-1,-,-,CASSQDSWQGRVNTEAFF,TGTGCCAGCAGCCAAGATTCGTGGCAGGGGAGAGTGAACACTGAAGCTTTCTTT
TRBV6-5,TRBJ2-2,TRBD1,-,CASSDTGETGELFF,TGTGCCAGCAGTGATACAGGGGAGACCGGGGAGCTGTTTTTT
TRBV27,TRBJ2-7,TRBD2,-,CASGYLAGGRYEQYF,TGTGCCAGCGGCTACTTAGCGGGGGGGCGGTACGAGCAGTACTTC
TRBV7-7,TRBJ2-5,TRBD2,-,CASSFRLAGGRWQGETQYF,TGTGCTAGCAGCTTCCGTCTAGCGGGAGGGCGGTGGCAGGGAGAGACCCAGTACTTC
TRBV6-5,TRBJ2-1,-,-,CASSYEAVYNEQFF,TGTGCCAGCAGTTACGAGGCGGTGTACAATGAGCAGTTCTTC
TRBV29-1,TRBJ2-5,-,-,CSVEDSGQPQETQYF,TGCAGCGTTGAAGATTCTGGGCAGCCTCAAGAGACCCAGTACTTC
TRBV9,TRBJ2-2,-,-,CASSGARTVNTGELFF,TGTGCCAGCAGCGGGGCACGGACAGTGAACACCGGGGAGCTGTTTTTT
TRBV11-3,TRBJ1-1,-,-,CASSLGEDTEAFF,TGTGCCAGCAGCTTGGGGGAGGACACTGAAGCTTTCTTT
TRBV30,TRBJ1-1,-,-,CAWSVRGITEAFF,TGTGCCTGGAGTGTAAGAGGAATTACTGAAGCTTTCTTT
TRBV2,TRBJ2-5,-,-,CASSEISQQETQYF,TGTGCCAGCAGTGAAATTTCACAGCAAGAGACCCAGTACTTC
TRBV5-1,TRBJ1-1,TRBD1,-,CASSDDRVGDTEAFF,TGCGCCAGCAGCGATGACAGGGTAGGGGACACTGAAGCTTTCTTT
TRBV27,TRBJ1-2,TRBD1,-,CASSSGTGVNYGYTF,TGTGCCAGCAGCTCCGGGACAGGAGTCAACTATGGCTACACCTTC
TRBV9,TRBJ2-7,-,-,CASSVDLSTYEQYF,TGTGCCAGCAGCGTAGATCTTAGCACCTACGAGCAGTACTTC
TRBV29-1,TRBJ1-2,TRBD1,-,CSVRGLGTAPLNYGYTF,TGCAGCGTGCGAGGCCTAGGGACAGCGCCTTTGAACTATGGCTACACCTTC
TRBV2,TRBJ2-1,-,-,CANSLGDEQFF,TGTGCCAACTCCCTGGGCGATGAGCAGTTCTTC